What follows are 22 T cell receptor beta chains derived from one specimen sequenced in a study of T cell responses to AZD1222 COVID-19 vaccine. Data came from immunoSEQ multiplex PCR; TCRdb stores just in-frame clones and leaves some out. This table holds about 190,000 clones, approximately 90% found once. The sample was peripheral blood, taken on day 0 of AZD1222 vaccination. Every receptor here comes from an adult in good health.

The chain carries TRBV19 and TRBJ2-1, with TRBD2 matching over 7 bases. The junction had 10 bases not matched to a gene; V was cut back by 6 bases and J by 2 bases. The V gene's germline CDR1 is LNHDA and CDR2 SQIVND (reference sequence). CDR3 size: 16 residues. The CDR3 reads CASSRTGGRTYNEQFF. CDR3 sequence (DNA): TGTGCCAGTAGCCGTACGGGGGGAAGGACCTACAATGAGCAGTTCTTC.

The V and J genes are TRBV18 and TRBJ2-1; no clear D gene. From germline, CDR1 is KGHSH and CDR2 LQKENI. The CDR3 is made up of 12 amino acids. Trimming took off 5 bases at V and 9 bases at J, with 11 bases between the two ends. DNA for the CDR3: TGTGCCAGCTCAAGGGCCCGCCCTGAGCAGTTCTTC. Its protein product is CASSRARPEQFF.

The chain combines TRBV2 with TRBJ1-1; no firm D call. The germline V gene encodes CDR1 SNHLY and CDR2 FYNNEI. The CDR3 consists of 15 residues. V gave up 1 base and J gave up 1 base, with 10 bases separating them. CDR3 loop: CASSEGKGRNTEAFF. CDR3 in DNA: TGTGCCAGCAGTGAAGGCAAGGGAAGGAACACTGAAGCTTTCTTT.

The chain links TRBV7-9 to TRBJ2-1, with 7 bases identical to TRBD1. Germline CDR1 reads SEHNR; CDR2 reads FQNEAQ (reference sequence). The CDR3 contains 14 residues. V lost 4 bases to trimming and J lost 2 bases; unmatched junction nucleotides: 2. CDR3 bases: TGTGCCAGCAGCTCAGGGGGTCCCTACAATGAGCAGTTCTTC. The encoded protein is CASSSGGPYNEQFF.

The chain combines TRBV24-1 with TRBJ2-5; D is perhaps TRBD1 or TRBD2 (5 bases each). Trimming left V 3 bases short and J 2 bases short, with 18 bases between. This CDR3 region has 17 residues. Germline V CDR1 and CDR2: KGHDR, SFDVKD. The CDR3 reads CATSDPPGTRAQETQYF. CDR3 nucleotides: TGTGCCACCAGTGATCCGCCGGGGACCAGGGCGCAAGAGACCCAGTACTTC.

This clone was found once. This sequence joins TRBV25-1 and TRBJ1-1; TRBD1 agrees at 11 bases. Germline CDR1 reads MGHDK; CDR2 reads SYGVNS. This CDR3 is built from 18 residues. V was pared by 1 base and J by 1 base, with 8 bases of the junction left unmatched. The CDR3 DNA is TGTGCCAGCAGTGAATTGAGGGGGACAGGGGGTAAGAACACTGAAGCTTTCTTT. Its protein product is CASSELRGTGGKNTEAFF.

The chain has TRBV4-3 and TRBJ2-1; TRBD2 matches 7 bases. The V segment lost 4 bases and the J segment 2 bases; nucleotides outside the gene matches: 2. CDR1 is LGHNA, CDR2 YSLEER, per germline. The CDR3 consists of 14 residues. The CDR3, as DNA: TGCGCCAGCAGCCCTACTAGCGCCTACAATGAGCAGTTCTTC. Its protein is CASSPTSAYNEQFF.

The chain links TRBV5-1 to TRBJ1-2; the match to TRBD1 covers 11 bases. Germline loops: CDR1 SGHRS, CDR2 YFSETQ. Trimming cost V 3 bases and J 6 bases; bases outside gene matches: 10. The CDR3 has 16 residues. The CDR3 reads CASSSGTDRGRNGYTF. The CDR3, as DNA: TGCGCCAGCAGCTCCGGTACGGACAGGGGGCGAAATGGCTACACCTTC.

This rearrangement joins TRBV15 to TRBJ1-6; D might be TRBD1 (5 bases). The CDR3 is made up of 19 amino acids. Germline assignment: CDR1 LNHNV and CDR2 YYDKDF (reference sequence). V lost 0 bases and J lost 6, with 21 bases in between. Here the CDR3 reads CATSRDQGLLGEGNSPLHF. CDR3 bases: TGTGCCACCAGCAGAGATCAGGGCCTTCTAGGCGAAGGTAATTCACCCCTCCACTTT.

V gene TRBV7-2 combines with J gene TRBJ2-2; unclear D gene. Looked up from germline, CDR1 is SGHTA and CDR2 is FQGNSA. V was clipped by 1 base and J by 7 bases, with 13 bases between them. This CDR3 is 15 amino acids long. The CDR3 sequence is CASSLGPSSHGELFF. As DNA, the CDR3 is TGTGCCAGCAGCTTAGGGCCGTCCTCCCACGGGGAGCTGTTTTTT.

The chain couples TRBV7-9 to TRBJ1-5; no reliable D call. CDR1 and CDR2 from the germline V gene are SEHNR and FQNEAQ (reference sequence). This CDR3 is built from 13 residues. V was cut by 2 bases and J by 2 bases, with 4 bases left in between. In DNA, the CDR3 is TGTGCCAGCAGCTTACGGGGCAATCAGCCCCAGCATTTT. Translated: CASSLRGNQPQHF.

The genes are TRBV19 and TRBJ2-7, with TRBD1 matching 7 bases. Germline V gene lookup returns CDR1 LNHDA and CDR2 SQIVND (reference sequence). The V and J ends lost 5 bases and 5 bases, in that order; junction bases with no gene match: 6. This CDR3 has 13 residues. CDR3 DNA sequence: TGTGCCAGTAGTCCCGGGACAGTCGACGAGCAGTACTTC. Its translation is CASSPGTVDEQYF.

V and J are TRBV18 and TRBJ2-5; D possibly corresponds to TRBD2 (5 bases). Trimming cost V 3 bases and J 2 bases, with 10 bases left between them. The CDR3 is made up of 14 amino acids. Germline CDR1 is KGHSH and CDR2 is LQKENI. CDR3 residues: CASSPGREQETQYF. As DNA, the CDR3 is TGTGCCAGCTCACCCGGACGGGAACAAGAGACCCAGTACTTC.

This sequence joins TRBV11-2 and TRBJ2-7, with D tentatively TRBD1 (5 bases). The CDR3 totals 14 residues. Germline lookup yields CDR1 SGHAT and CDR2 FQNNGV. Trimming left V 0 bases short and J 3 bases short, with 9 bases between. The CDR3 DNA reads as TGTGCCAGCAGCTTAGATACAGGTAACTACGAGCAGTACTTC. Protein: CASSLDTGNYEQYF.

The rearrangement uses TRBV4-2 and TRBJ1-1; D remains unclear. Trimming took 0 bases from V and 1 from J, leaving 6 bases between them. The CDR3 loop spans 14 amino acids. Germline V CDR1 and CDR2: LGHNA, YNFKEQ. The CDR3 region has the DNA TGTGCCAGCAGCCAAGATGACCAGAACACTGAAGCTTTCTTT. Its protein product is CASSQDDQNTEAFF.

The V gene is TRBV6-2 or TRBV6-3, the J gene TRBJ2-7; no reliable D call. CDR1 is MNHEY and CDR2 is SVGEGT in the germline V gene. V was pared by 6 bases and J by 2 bases, with 5 bases between. This CDR3 is built from 11 residues. In nucleotides, the CDR3 is TGTGCCAGCAGCGACGCCTACGAGCAGTACTTC. Translating gives CASSDAYEQYF.

V is TRBV14 and J is TRBJ2-7; D is ambiguous. The CDR3 sequence is 13 residues long. Germline V gene lookup returns CDR1 SGHDN and CDR2 FVKESK. CDR3 region: CASSHGPSSEQYV. The CDR3 region has the DNA TGTGCCAGCAGCCACGGCCCCTCCTCCGAGCAGTACGTC.

The chain employs TRBV13 and TRBJ2-1, with 10 nucleotides matching TRBD2. The CDR3 is 15 residues long. Germline V gene lookup returns CDR1 PRHDT and CDR2 FYEKMQ (reference sequence). With V trimmed by 1 base and J by 6 bases, 3 bases remained unmatched. The CDR3 sequence is CASSLEAGGINEQFF. CDR3 in DNA: TGTGCCAGCAGCTTAGAAGCGGGGGGGATCAATGAGCAGTTCTTC.

This rearrangement joins TRBV29-1 to TRBJ2-2; D gene unclear. The V gene's germline CDR1 is SQVTM and CDR2 ANQGSEA. The CDR3 runs 11 residues. V shed 5 bases and J shed 4 bases, with 5 bases lying between them. The CDR3: CSVRVTGELFF. In DNA, the CDR3 is TGCAGCGTTAGGGTCACCGGGGAGCTGTTTTTT.

The chain joins TRBV24-1 to TRBJ2-3; D possibly corresponds to TRBD2 (6 bases). The CDR3 consists of 16 residues. Looked up from germline, CDR1 is KGHDR and CDR2 is SFDVKD. V lost 9 bases to trimming and J lost 0 bases, with 18 bases between them. The CDR3 here is CATHVTDYHSTDTQYF. The CDR3 bases are TGTGCCACCCACGTGACGGACTACCATAGCACAGATACGCAGTATTTT.

This clone was seen just once. This chain links TRBV3-1 (or the pseudogene TRBV3-2) with TRBJ1-1; unclear D gene. CDR3 length: 12 amino acids. V was clipped by 5 bases and J by 3 bases, with 7 bases between them. The germline CDR1 and CDR2 sequences are LGHDT and YNNKEL (reference sequence). The CDR3 reads CASSTLDTEAFF. In DNA, the CDR3 is TGTGCCAGCAGCACCTTGGACACTGAAGCTTTCTTT.

The chain couples TRBV7-6 to TRBJ2-2, with TRBD1 matching over 7 bases. Germline loops: CDR1 SGHVS, CDR2 FNYEAQ. The CDR3 consists of 16 residues. Trimming at V came to 5 bases and at J to 4 bases, leaving 10 bases not matched to a gene. This CDR3 is CASSATQGTGTGELFF. The CDR3 bases are TGTGCCAGCAGCGCTACACAGGGGACGGGCACCGGGGAGCTGTTTTTT.